This T cell receptor (beta chain) originates from a study of blood T cell repertoires in COVID-19. At the level of the study: The United States, Italy and Spain were the sources of the acute and convalescent COVID-19 samples. T cells, B-cell-depleted T cells, or PBMCs supplied cDNA or gDNA.

In the original analysis: Estimated nucleated cell counts came from reference gene primer amplification. Profiled with immunoSEQ multiplex PCR; TCRdb holds only in-frame clones, not every one. The V and J calls and clone size come from that table; D and trimming were worked out from the DNA. The table lists roughly 300,000 clones, approximately 85% of them singletons. The CDR3 contains 15 residues. CDR1 is SGHTA, CDR2 FQGNSA, per germline. The ends lost 5 bases at V and 7 bases at J; junction bases unmatched: 9. This TCR derives from a human donor in a cohort sampled during active COVID-19. The sequenced material came from peripheral blood. The V and J genes are TRBV7-2 and TRBJ2-7; TRBD2 matches 12 bases. Written as DNA, the CDR3 is TGTGCCAGCAGCCCGCGTGCTAGCGGGGGGGTTGAGCAGTACTTC. It yields the protein CASSPRASGGVEQYF.